These 22 T cell receptor beta chains came from one sample sequenced in a study of T cell responses to AZD1222 COVID-19 vaccine (dated by TCRdb to the early 2020s). Reading the label with the study, this specimen's time point is: about 28 days (+/-7) after the second vaccine dose. Reading the label with the study, this specimen's treatment or condition is: meningococcal conjugate vaccine given as trial control. Library method: the immunoSEQ multiplex PCR assay. TCRdb mirrors the immuneACCESS table, restricted to in-frame sequences. Some clones are absent from its copies; in checked studies, under half trace to an unresolved V gene, and the reason for the others is unknown. This sample gives some 130,000 clones in total; 65% to 90% of them show up just once. Jointly, the top ten make up around 7.9% of the sample. Source: peripheral blood, taken 28 days after the second dose of the MenACWY control vaccine. All receptors derive from an adult who received the MenACWY meningococcal vaccine as a control.

The chain couples TRBV5-6 to TRBJ2-7; 11 bases agree with TRBD1. CDR1 and CDR2 from the germline V gene are SGHDT and YYEEEE. This CDR3 contains 14 residues. V dropped 4 bases and J dropped 7; count of bases not matched to a gene: 7. CDR3 sequence: CASSPGQGEREQYF. The CDR3 nucleotides are TGTGCCAGCAGCCCGGGACAGGGGGAACGTGAGCAGTACTTC.

The chain recombines TRBV5-6 with TRBJ1-1; 9 bases are shared with TRBD1. Trimming at V came to 4 bases and at J to 7 bases, leaving 17 bases not matched to a gene. The germline CDR1 and CDR2 sequences are SGHDT and YYEEEE. This CDR3 is built from 17 residues. CDR3 sequence (DNA): TGTGCCAGCAGCCTATTAAATCGGGACAGGGCCCCAATTGAAGCTTTCTTT. Translation gives CASSLLNRDRAPIEAFF.

The chain carries TRBV7-9 and TRBJ1-4, with D possibly matching TRBD1 (6 bases). The CDR3 covers 14 residues. The germline gives CDR1 SEHNR, CDR2 FQNEAQ (reference sequence). Trimming took 3 bases from V and 6 from J, leaving 11 bases between them. The CDR3 sequence: CASSFGGGYEKLFF. The CDR3 DNA reads TGTGCCAGCAGCTTCGGGGGCGGGTATGAAAAACTGTTTTTT. The full variable domain, with the rest looked up from reference TRBV7-9 and TRBJ1-4, is DTGVSQNPRHKITKRGQNVTFRCDPISEHNRLYWYRQTLGQGPEFLTYFQNEAQLEKSRLLSDRFSAERPKGSFSTLEIQRTEQGDSAMYLCASSFGGGYEKLFFGSGTQLSVL.

The chain joins TRBV11-3 to TRBJ2-7; D perhaps matches TRBD1 (5 bases). Trimming took 1 base from V and 6 from J, leaving 19 bases between them. This CDR3 has 16 amino acids. The germline gives CDR1 SGHNT, CDR2 YENEEA. The CDR3, as DNA: TGTGCCAGCAGCTTAGGACAGTCGAACTCGTACGGCGAGCAGTACGTC. It encodes CASSLGQSNSYGEQYV.

The chain joins TRBV5-8 to TRBJ2-3; 9 bases agree with TRBD2. This CDR3 spans 17 amino acids. V was pared by 4 bases and J by 5 bases, with 14 bases of the junction left unmatched. Germline values: CDR1 SGHTS, CDR2 YDEGEE. The CDR3 bases are TGTGCCAGCAGCAGACTCTTAGCGGGAGCCCGGGGAGATACGCAGTATTTT. Translated, it gives CASSRLLAGARGDTQYF.

The genes are TRBV27 and TRBJ2-2; D assignment may be TRBD1 or TRBD2 (5 bases each). Germline assignment: CDR1 MNHEY and CDR2 SMNVEV (reference sequence). Trimming left V 8 bases short and J 5 bases short, with 6 bases between. CDR3 length equals 11 residues. The CDR3 sequence is CASGGTGELFF. The CDR3 DNA reads TGTGCCAGCGGGGGTACCGGGGAGCTGTTTTTT.

The chain links TRBV7-9 to TRBJ2-3, with 12 positions matching TRBD1. The junction had 9 bases not matched to a gene; V was cut back by 2 bases and J by 3 bases. Germline CDR1 reads SEHNR; CDR2 reads FQNEAQ (reference sequence). This CDR3 region has 18 residues. The CDR3, as DNA: TGTGCCAGCAGCTTAACCCTAGGGACAGGGGGCGGGACAGATACGCAGTATTTT. Protein product: CASSLTLGTGGGTDTQYF. Full variable domain (missing parts from reference TRBV7-9 and TRBJ2-3): DTGVSQNPRHKITKRGQNVTFRCDPISEHNRLYWYRQTLGQGPEFLTYFQNEAQLEKSRLLSDRFSAERPKGSFSTLEIQRTEQGDSAMYLCASSLTLGTGGGTDTQYFGPGTRLTVL.

The J gene is TRBJ1-6, the V gene TRBV2, with D perhaps matching TRBD1 (5 bases). The V and J ends lost 5 bases and 4 bases respectively, with 12 bases between them. The CDR3 extends over 15 amino acids. The germline gives CDR1 SNHLY, CDR2 FYNNEI. In DNA, the CDR3 is TGTGCCAGCAGTCCACCCCCAGGGTATAATTCACCCCTCCACTTT. Encoded protein: CASSPPPGYNSPLHF.

The CDR3 is CAISARDGKGDNEQFF. CDR3 coding DNA: TGTGCCATCAGTGCCCGGGACGGGAAGGGAGACAATGAGCAGTTCTTC. V usage is TRBV10-3 and J usage is TRBJ2-1; D could derive from TRBD1 or TRBD2 (5 bases each). Germline CDR1 is ENHRY and CDR2 is SYGVKD. The CDR3 is made up of 16 amino acids. Trimming took 4 bases from V and 5 from J, leaving 18 bases between them.

The chain links TRBV18 to TRBJ2-2, with 9 bases that match TRBD1. This CDR3 is built from 15 residues. The J segment lost 4 bases and the V segment lost 6 bases, leaving 6 bases of the junction unmatched. The V gene's germline CDR1 is KGHSH and CDR2 LQKENI. Here the CDR3 reads CASSAQGALTGELFF. The CDR3 DNA is TGTGCCAGCTCCGCACAGGGGGCTCTCACCGGGGAGCTGTTTTTT.

V usage is TRBV18 and J usage is TRBJ1-1, with TRBD1 identical over 7 bases. V shed 2 bases, J shed 4 bases, and the junction held 4 bases outside the gene matches. The CDR3 is made up of 14 amino acids. Germline V gives CDR1 KGHSH, CDR2 LQKENI. CDR3 in amino acids: CASSPRAGGTEAFF. The DNA for the CDR3 is TGTGCCAGCTCACCAAGGGCAGGGGGCACTGAAGCTTTCTTT.

This clone was counted a single time. The chain's CDR3 is CASNRGTGELFF. The DNA of the CDR3 is TGTGCCAGCAACCGGGGTACCGGGGAGCTGTTTTTT. The chain employs TRBV27 and TRBJ2-2, with TRBD2 as a possible D gene (5 bases). Trimming took off 7 bases at V and 5 bases at J, with 8 bases between the two ends. The CDR3 extends over 12 amino acids. The V gene's germline CDR1 is MNHEY and CDR2 SMNVEV (reference sequence).

The rearrangement joins TRBV6-5 to TRBJ2-7; possibly TRBD1 for D (5 bases). CDR3 length: 15 residues. V dropped 1 base and J dropped 1 base, with 11 bases sitting between them. Germline values: CDR1 MNHEY, CDR2 SVGAGI. Here the CDR3 reads CASSYLGQGSYEQYF. CDR3 in DNA: TGTGCCAGCAGTTACTTAGGACAAGGGTCCTACGAGCAGTACTTC.

The chain couples TRBV3-1 (or the pseudogene TRBV3-2) to TRBJ1-1, with D possibly being TRBD1 (5 bases). The CDR3 is 12 amino acids. Trimming removed 0 bases from V and 11 bases from J, with 10 bases in between. Per germline, CDR1 LGHDT and CDR2 YNNKEL (reference sequence). DNA for the CDR3: TGTGCCAGCAGCCAAGATCGGAGGGACGCTTTCTTT. Protein sequence: CASSQDRRDAFF.

The chain links TRBV7-2 to TRBJ1-2, with D tentatively TRBD1 (6 bases). Trimming removed 2 bases from V and 9 bases from J, with 19 bases in between. Per the germline V gene, CDR1 is SGHTA and CDR2 is FQGNSA. The CDR3 consists of 15 residues. The CDR3 nucleotides read TGTGCCAGCAGCTTATCGACCCACGGGGGGCTTAGCTACACCTTC. Its translation is CASSLSTHGGLSYTF.

The chain is built from TRBV5-4 and TRBJ1-2; tentative D call: TRBD1 (5 bases). CDR1 and CDR2 (germline): SGHNT, YYREEE (reference sequence). The CDR3 consists of 15 residues. V lost 0 bases, J lost 6 bases, and 15 bases lay in between. The CDR3 coding sequence is TGTGCCAGCAGCTTGGATGTACAGGCCTCAGATGGCTACACCTTC. The encoded protein is CASSLDVQASDGYTF.

The rearrangement joins TRBV6-6 to TRBJ2-1; D possibly corresponds to TRBD2 (5 bases). With 6 bases removed from V and 0 bases from J, the gap between germline ends came to 15 bases. The CDR3 loop spans 16 amino acids. The germline gives CDR1 MNHNY, CDR2 SVGAGI (reference sequence). In nucleotides, the CDR3 is TGTGCCAGCAGCCCCATTGGGGAGAGCTCCTACAATGAGCAGTTCTTC. It is translated as CASSPIGESSYNEQFF.

The chain links TRBV2 to TRBJ2-1; 8 bases fit TRBD2. V trimming: 4 bases; J trimming: 15 bases; junction bases outside the gene matches: 23. The CDR3 is 17 residues long. The V gene's germline CDR1 is SNHLY and CDR2 FYNNEI. The chain's CDR3 is CASSGAGLAGRPRTLFF. DNA for the CDR3: TGTGCCAGCAGTGGGGCAGGTCTAGCGGGCCGTCCTAGGACGCTGTTCTTC.

This chain joins TRBV5-6 and TRBJ1-4; a possible D gene is TRBD1 (5 bases). Trimming removed 2 bases from V and 7 bases from J, with 21 bases in between. Germline lookup yields CDR1 SGHDT and CDR2 YYEEEE. CDR3 length: 17 residues. The CDR3 sequence is CASSLSTAVPWSEKLFF. For the CDR3, the DNA is TGTGCCAGCAGCTTATCGACAGCCGTTCCCTGGAGTGAAAAACTGTTTTTT.

DNA for the CDR3: TGTGCCAGCAGCTTAGATGGACAGGCCTTTTCCTACGAGCAGTACTTC. Residues: CASSLDGQAFSYEQYF. The chain joins TRBV11-3 to TRBJ2-7, with TRBD1 identical over 7 bases. The ends lost 0 bases at V and 1 base at J; junction bases unmatched: 6. The CDR3 extends over 16 amino acids. Germline V gives CDR1 SGHNT, CDR2 YENEEA.

CDR3 DNA: TGTGCCAGCAGCTTGACGCTAGCGGAGATGGACGGGGAGCTGTTTTTT. Translation: CASSLTLAEMDGELFF. The V call is TRBV7-6, the J call TRBJ2-2, with 7 nucleotides matching TRBD2. CDR1 and CDR2 from the germline V gene are SGHVS and FNYEAQ. The trim removed 3 bases at V and 7 bases at J, leaving 11 bases unmatched. The CDR3 has 16 amino acids.

V gene TRBV27 combines with J gene TRBJ2-7; a weak D match, TRBD1 (6 bases). The CDR3 consists of 15 residues. The V gene's germline CDR1 is MNHEY and CDR2 SMNVEV (reference sequence). The germline V and J ends were trimmed by 7 bases and 0 bases, with 16 bases remaining between them. CDR3 nucleotides: TGTGCCAGCAAACCCCGACAGGCGCTCTCCTACGAGCAGTACTTC. Translating gives CASKPRQALSYEQYF.